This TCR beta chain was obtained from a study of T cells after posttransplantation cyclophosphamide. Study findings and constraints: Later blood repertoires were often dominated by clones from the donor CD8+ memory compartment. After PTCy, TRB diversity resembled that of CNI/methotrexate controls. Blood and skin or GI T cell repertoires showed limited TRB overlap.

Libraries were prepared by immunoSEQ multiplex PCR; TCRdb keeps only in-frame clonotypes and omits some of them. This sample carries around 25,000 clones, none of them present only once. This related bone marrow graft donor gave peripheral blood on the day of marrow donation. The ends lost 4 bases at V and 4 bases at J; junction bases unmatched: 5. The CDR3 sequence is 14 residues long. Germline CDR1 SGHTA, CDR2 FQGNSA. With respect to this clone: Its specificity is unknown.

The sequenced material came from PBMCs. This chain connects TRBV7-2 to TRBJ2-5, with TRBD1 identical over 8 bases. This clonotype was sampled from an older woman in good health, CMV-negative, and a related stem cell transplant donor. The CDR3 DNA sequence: TGTGCCAGCAGCTCGACAGGGGAGCGAGAGACCCAGTACTTC. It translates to CASSSTGERETQYF. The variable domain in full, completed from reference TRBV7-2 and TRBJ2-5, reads GAGVSQSPSNKVTEKGKDVELRCDPISGHTALYWYRQSLGQGLEFLIYFQGNSAPDKSGLPSDRFSAERTGGSVSTLTIQRTQQEDSAVYLCASSSTGERETQYFGPGTRLLVL.